The rows below give T cell receptor beta chains drawn from one sample of a study of blood T cell repertoires in COVID-19. The assay was immunoSEQ multiplex PCR, and TCRdb's table has in-frame clones only and misses some. The table shows under 250,000 clones, with more than 70% occurring only once. Sequences were obtained from peripheral blood. Receptors originate from a man aged 35 to 55 with active or convalescent COVID-19. Each CDR3 is given with its conserved first and last residue. The order of the fields is D gene, clone size, V gene, J gene, CDR3 DNA, CDR3 protein. D genes are given only for firm matches. Some rows mark clone size as missing; the rest say once, few, many or name a class of expanded clone.

d_call: -; clone_size: -; v_call: TRBV5-4; j_call: TRBJ1-1; cdr3_nt: TGTGCCAGCTCTCTCGACGGGGGTACTGAAGCTTTCTTT; cdr3_aa: CASSLDGGTEAFF
d_call: -; clone_size: once; v_call: TRBV19; j_call: TRBJ2-1; cdr3_nt: TGTGCCAGTAAGCGGTTTGAGGGGGACTACAATGAGCAGTTCTTC; cdr3_aa: CASKRFEGDYNEQFF
d_call: -; clone_size: once; v_call: TRBV6-5; j_call: TRBJ1-5; cdr3_nt: TGTGCCAGCAGTTTCCAGGAAGATGCTCAGCCCCAGCATTTT; cdr3_aa: CASSFQEDAQPQHF
d_call: -; clone_size: -; v_call: TRBV30; j_call: TRBJ1-2; cdr3_nt: TGTGCCTGGTCGAATAGCGGGGCAGCTTCTGACGGCTACACCTTC; cdr3_aa: CAWSNSGAASDGYTF
d_call: TRBD1; clone_size: -; v_call: TRBV6-6; j_call: TRBJ1-4; cdr3_nt: TGTGCCAGCAGCCGACAGGGGGCAAGGACTAATGAAAAACTGTTTTTT; cdr3_aa: CASSRQGARTNEKLFF
d_call: TRBD2; clone_size: -; v_call: TRBV7-9; j_call: TRBJ2-3; cdr3_nt: TGTGCCAGCAGCCGGACTAGCGGGGGAACAGATACGCAGTATTTT; cdr3_aa: CASSRTSGGTDTQYF
d_call: TRBD1; clone_size: -; v_call: TRBV7-2; j_call: TRBJ1-1; cdr3_nt: TGTGCCAGCAGCTTAGATTCGGTGGACAGGGGAAACACTGAAGCTTTCTTT; cdr3_aa: CASSLDSVDRGNTEAFF
d_call: -; clone_size: few; v_call: TRBV6-2/TRBV6-3; j_call: TRBJ1-2; cdr3_nt: TGTGCCAGCAGTGCCCGGGTCGGTAACTATGGCTACACCTTC; cdr3_aa: CASSARVGNYGYTF
d_call: -; clone_size: few; v_call: TRBV10-1; j_call: TRBJ1-5; cdr3_nt: TGCGCCGTGGGGCATCTCAGGTGGTCTAGCAATCAGCCCCAGCATTTT; cdr3_aa: CAVGHLRWSSNQPQHF
d_call: TRBD2; clone_size: -; v_call: TRBV18; j_call: TRBJ2-1; cdr3_nt: TGTGCCAGCTCACCACCAGGTAGCGGGAGTTACAATGAGCAGTTCTTC; cdr3_aa: CASSPPGSGSYNEQFF
d_call: -; clone_size: -; v_call: TRBV24-1; j_call: TRBJ2-5; cdr3_nt: TGTGCCACCAGTGACACTCTACTAGGGGGTTCGGGGGAGACCCAGTACTTC; cdr3_aa: CATSDTLLGGSGETQYF